This T cell receptor beta chain is from a study of cytomegalovirus exposure and HLA in healthy donors. General study results and limits: High sensitivity and specificity were reportedly achieved when the classifier diagnosed cytomegalovirus status. The tendency of first-cohort TCR clusters to co-occur in the roughly 130 validation repertoires emerged from a later analysis. Whilst most TCR sequences proved rare, a subset of public TCRs occurred across many donors.

The CDR3 consists of 19 residues. In germline, CDR1 is LGHNA, CDR2 YSLEER. V was pared by 3 bases and J by 4 bases, with 18 bases of the junction left unmatched. Regarding this clone: Its antigen is not identified.

TCRdb's table, derived via immunoSEQ multiplex PCR, lists solely in-frame clones and lacks some. The data contain more than 250,000 clones, 86% of them singletons. The donors were members of the validation cohort, which comprised 120 subjects and was separate from the first cohort of roughly 700 subjects. Sequenced: PBMCs. The clonotype was recovered from a young woman in good health and CMV-seronegative. V gene TRBV4-3 combines with J gene TRBJ2-7; 10 bases map to TRBD2. This CDR3 is CASSQAEHRIAGGAYEQYF. CDR3 nucleotide sequence: TGCGCCAGCAGCCAGGCCGAACATAGAATAGCGGGAGGAGCATACGAGCAGTACTTC.